Below are 17 T cell receptor beta chains sequenced from a single sample in a study of blood T cell repertoires in COVID-19. Clones were read by immunoSEQ multiplex PCR, and TCRdb kept only the in-frame ones, dropping some. The table records some 150,000 clones, 85% to 90% of them present only once. Sequenced sample: peripheral blood. The receptors shown here come from a man between 60 and 70 years old with active or convalescent COVID-19.

The gene calls are TRBV6-4 and TRBJ2-5, with D uncertain. Trimming removed 0 bases from V and 3 bases from J, with 17 bases in between. Germline assignment: CDR1 MRHNA and CDR2 SNTAGT. The CDR3 is 17 residues long. In DNA, the CDR3 is TGTGCCAGCAGTGACTCGATACTGGCGGATCTTAAAGAGACCCAGTACTTC. The encoded protein is CASSDSILADLKETQYF.

The rearrangement uses TRBV6-5 and TRBJ1-5; D might be TRBD1 (6 bases). Trimming cost V 2 bases and J 7 bases, with 12 bases left between them. CDR3 length: 14 residues. The germline gives CDR1 MNHEY, CDR2 SVGAGI. The CDR3 coding sequence is TGTGCCAGCAGTTACGATCAGGGGTACCAGCCCCAGCATTTT. It translates to CASSYDQGYQPQHF.

This chain joins TRBV24-1 and TRBJ2-3; TRBD1 aligns across 9 bases. This CDR3 has 15 amino acids. The V gene end was trimmed by 7 bases and the J gene end by 1 base; junction bases not matched to a gene: 5. CDR1 and CDR2 from the germline V gene are KGHDR and SFDVKD. The CDR3 reads CATSRRDRGTDTQYF. In DNA form, the CDR3 reads TGTGCCACCAGCCGCCGGGACAGGGGCACAGATACGCAGTATTTT.

The chain joins TRBV11-2 to TRBJ1-2, with a possible D match to TRBD1 (6 bases). Germline V CDR1 and CDR2: SGHAT, FQNNGV. The CDR3 runs 13 residues. V was shortened by 2 bases and J by 8 bases, with 12 bases between the two germline ends. The CDR3 spells CASSLNWGQGYTF. CDR3 coding DNA: TGTGCCAGCAGCTTAAACTGGGGGCAAGGCTACACCTTC.

The chain joins TRBV6-1 to TRBJ2-7; possibly TRBD1 for D (8 bases). Trimming removed 2 bases at V and 6 bases at J, with 17 bases between. The CDR3 has 15 residues. The germline V gene has CDR1 MNHNS and CDR2 SASEGT. CDR3 sequence reads: CASSELAQGGFEQYF. As DNA, the CDR3 is TGTGCCAGCAGTGAATTAGCACAGGGGGGGTTCGAGCAGTACTTC.

This sequence joins TRBV18 and TRBJ1-4; TRBD1 matches at 9 bases. With 4 bases clipped from V and 8 bases from J, the junction kept 5 bases outside the gene matches. CDR1 and CDR2 (germline): KGHSH, LQKENI. The CDR3 contains 14 residues. The CDR3 sequence is CASSQGQGEEKLFF. CDR3 DNA sequence: TGTGCCAGCTCACAGGGACAGGGTGAAGAAAAACTGTTTTTT.

Here the CDR3 reads CASSTRDRGAYEQYF. CDR3 DNA sequence: TGTGCCAGCAGTACCCGGGACAGGGGTGCCTACGAGCAGTACTTC. The chain uses TRBV6-5 and TRBJ2-7; 10 bases match TRBD1. The CDR3 has 15 amino acids. V lost 5 bases, J lost 2 bases, and 6 bases stayed unmatched. The V gene's germline CDR1 is MNHEY and CDR2 SVGAGI.

The CDR3 sequence: CASSSGQGGYGFF. The CDR3 DNA reads TGTGCCAGCAGTTCGGGACAGGGGGGTTATGGGTTCTTC. The rearrangement joins TRBV28 to TRBJ2-1; 11 bases match TRBD1. CDR1 is MDHEN and CDR2 is SYDVKM in the germline V gene. The CDR3 totals 13 residues. Trimming at V came to 4 bases and at J to 15 bases, leaving 8 bases not matched to a gene.

V gene TRBV28 combines with J gene TRBJ1-1; perhaps TRBD1 as D (5 bases). Germline V lookup: CDR1 MDHEN, CDR2 SYDVKM. CDR3 length equals 13 residues. The ends were cut back, 7 bases at V and 4 bases at J, with 13 bases in the middle. This chain's CDR3 is CASIPGGVTEAFF. In DNA form, the CDR3 reads TGTGCCAGCATCCCCGGAGGGGTCACTGAAGCTTTCTTT.

The J gene is TRBJ2-7, the V gene TRBV6-2 or TRBV6-3; 14 bases match TRBD2. The trim removed 4 bases at V and 0 bases at J, leaving 5 bases unmatched. CDR3 length equals 17 residues. Looked up from germline, CDR1 is MNHEY and CDR2 is SVGEGT. The CDR3 protein is CASSFRTSGRTSYEQYF. The CDR3 DNA is TGTGCCAGCAGTTTCAGGACTAGCGGGAGGACCTCCTACGAGCAGTACTTC.

The V call is TRBV9, the J call TRBJ1-1, with D possibly TRBD1 on 6 matching bases. Deletions cut 4 bases from V and 0 bases from J, with 19 bases between. The CDR3 spans 17 residues. The germline gives CDR1 SGDLS, CDR2 YYNGEE. CDR3 sequence: CASSPGGRGGMNTEAFF. CDR3 nucleotide sequence: TGTGCCAGCAGCCCGGGGGGCAGGGGAGGAATGAACACTGAAGCTTTCTTT.

The chain combines TRBV14 with TRBJ1-2, with D perhaps matching TRBD1 (5 bases). This CDR3 spans 13 amino acids. Per the germline V gene, CDR1 is SGHDN and CDR2 is FVKESK. Trimming left V 4 bases short and J 3 bases short, with 9 bases between. The CDR3 loop reads CASSLGGDYGYTF. CDR3 DNA: TGTGCCAGCAGCCTCGGGGGGGACTATGGCTACACCTTC.

The chain couples TRBV7-2 to TRBJ2-7, with 10 bases lining up with TRBD2. Germline V gene sequence: CDR1 SGHTA, CDR2 FQGNSA. The CDR3 runs 15 residues. Trimming took 5 bases from V and 2 from J; bases not matched to a gene: 6. CDR3 sequence reads: CASSLGLAAPYEQYF. CDR3 nucleotide sequence: TGTGCCAGCAGCCTCGGACTAGCGGCCCCCTACGAGCAGTACTTC. The complete variable domain, with remaining parts taken from reference TRBV7-2 and TRBJ2-7, reads GAGVSQSPSNKVTEKGKDVELRCDPISGHTALYWYRQSLGQGLEFLIYFQGNSAPDKSGLPSDRFSAERTGGSVSTLTIQRTQQEDSAVYLCASSLGLAAPYEQYFGPGTRLTVT.

The V call is TRBV10-3, the J call TRBJ2-7; 10 nucleotides align to TRBD1. The CDR3 consists of 14 residues. From germline, CDR1 is ENHRY and CDR2 SYGVKD. V shed 6 bases and J 6 bases; nucleotides not matched to a gene: 8. CDR3 amino acids: CAISPIGTGVEQYF. The CDR3 nucleotides are TGTGCCATCAGCCCGATCGGGACAGGGGTCGAGCAGTACTTC.

The chain employs TRBV7-2 and TRBJ2-3; D is unclear. Germline lookup yields CDR1 SGHTA and CDR2 FQGNSA. V was cut by 2 bases and J by 0 bases, with 6 bases left in between. This CDR3 region has 14 residues. This chain's CDR3 is CASSLRFSTDTQYF. Written as DNA, the CDR3 is TGTGCCAGCAGCTTACGGTTTAGCACAGATACGCAGTATTTT.

V and J are TRBV14 and TRBJ1-2; the match to TRBD1 covers 7 bases. Germline CDR1 and CDR2: SGHDN and FVKESK. The junction had 7 bases not matched to a gene; V was cut back by 5 bases and J by 10 bases. The CDR3 spans 12 residues. CDR3 nucleotide sequence: TGTGCCAGCAGCTGGTTGGGACAGACCTACACCTTC. Protein product: CASSWLGQTYTF. Looking up the rest from reference TRBV14 and TRBJ1-2 gives the full variable domain: EAGVTQFPSHSVIEKGQTVTLRCDPISGHDNLYWYRRVMGKEIKFLLHFVKESKQDESGMPNNRFLAERTGGTYSTLKVQPAELEDSGVYFCASSWLGQTYTFGSGTRLTVV.

CDR3 sequence reads: CASSPLGGSGYTF. The CDR3 coding sequence is TGTGCCAGCAGCCCCCTCGGGGGATCGGGCTACACCTTC. The chain is built from TRBV6-2 or TRBV6-3 and TRBJ1-2, with TRBD1 as a possible D gene (5 bases). This CDR3 spans 13 amino acids. The V and J ends lost 6 bases and 8 bases respectively, with 16 bases between them. The germline V gene has CDR1 MNHEY and CDR2 SVGEGT.